This T cell receptor (beta chain) appears in the sequencing data of a study of cytomegalovirus exposure and HLA in healthy donors. Study-wide points: According to the study, 150 to 200 TCR beta chains were cytomegalovirus-associated. Per a prior analysis, the majority of TCR beta V segments were productive roughly 90% or roughly 30% of the time.

Primers: 60 Vbeta forward and 13 Jbeta reverse. Per the authors' pipeline: The authors later counted approximately 80 million unique TCR beta chains, 9 million to 14 million of them shared. The method was immunoSEQ multiplex PCR; TCRdb's version includes in-frame clones alone and lacks a portion of them. The DNA was the basis for D and trimming; V, J and clone size are from that table. The repertoire includes more than 70,000 clones, approximately 70% of them detected once, and roughly 10% sits in the top ten. Note on this clone: Its antigen is not identified.

The CDR3 has 14 residues. Between the trimmed V and J ends, which lost 7 bases and 6 bases, there was a span of 19 bases. The germline V gene encodes CDR1 SEHNR and CDR2 FQNEAQ (reference sequence). The V gene is TRBV7-9, the J gene TRBJ2-7; maybe TRBD2 (6 bases). The TCR was taken from a woman aged 45-65 years in good health and CMV-seropositive. Source material: PBMCs. The CDR3 sequence: CASTPAVGLGEQYF. In DNA form, the CDR3 reads TGTGCCAGCACTCCCGCCGTGGGACTGGGCGAGCAGTACTTC.